This TCR beta chain was sequenced in a study of shared clonotypes between healthy human individuals. As to this clone: What it recognizes is unknown.

Findings and caveats of the study: Enrolling few donors narrowed the genetic and exposure-history diversity that was represented.

Here immunoSEQ multiplex PCR was the method, and the copy in TCRdb shows in-frame clones only, minus some. The sample holds some 1,100,000 clones; 75% to 80% are singletons and the top ten take under 0.65%. Sequencing used memory CD4+ T cells from PBMCs. Subset in this sample: CD45RA-negative fraction. The receptor's source is a man between 18 and 35 years old in good health. Some clones in this sample may be carry-over from other donors' samples.

DNA of the CDR3: TGTGCCAGCAGCCCAGAGACTAGCGGTGAGCAGTTCTTC. Its protein product is CASSPETSGEQFF. The chain combines TRBV7-2 with TRBJ2-1; TRBD2 matches 9 bases. Germline V gene sequence: CDR1 SGHTA, CDR2 FQGNSA. V was clipped by 5 bases and J by 9 bases; unmatched bases: 5. This CDR3 has 13 amino acids.